The following is a TCR beta chain sequence with its context. Antigen specificity is unknown. The authors ran a second PCR of roughly 6 to 12 cycles using a sample-barcoded 5' primer and a J-beta primer mix. CDR3-containing paired-end reads numbered at least 2.5 million in each sample. TCRdb reprocessed the 5' RACE reads via MiXCR and lists one record per CDR3 protein. Among fewer than 800,000 distinct CDR3 sequences listed, 45% to 50% were seen once. J gave up 9 bases and V 6 bases, and 3 bases lay outside the gene matches. The length of the CDR3 is 11 residues. Germline CDR1 ENHRY, CDR2 SYGVKD. The sample is drawn from a study of blood T cells in healthy people across ages. Study observations and caveats: Unknown donor CMV status possibly confounded expanded clonotype changes. With age, beta diversity per million T cells declined roughly linearly, significantly by about 40.

The specimen was blood. The rearrangement joins TRBV10-3 to TRBJ2-5, with 8 bases identical to TRBD2. The TCR originated in a woman aged 55 to 70 in good health. CDR3 amino acids: CAISGGEAQYF. The CDR3 DNA follows: TGTGCCATCAGCGGGGGGGAGGCCCAGTACTTC.